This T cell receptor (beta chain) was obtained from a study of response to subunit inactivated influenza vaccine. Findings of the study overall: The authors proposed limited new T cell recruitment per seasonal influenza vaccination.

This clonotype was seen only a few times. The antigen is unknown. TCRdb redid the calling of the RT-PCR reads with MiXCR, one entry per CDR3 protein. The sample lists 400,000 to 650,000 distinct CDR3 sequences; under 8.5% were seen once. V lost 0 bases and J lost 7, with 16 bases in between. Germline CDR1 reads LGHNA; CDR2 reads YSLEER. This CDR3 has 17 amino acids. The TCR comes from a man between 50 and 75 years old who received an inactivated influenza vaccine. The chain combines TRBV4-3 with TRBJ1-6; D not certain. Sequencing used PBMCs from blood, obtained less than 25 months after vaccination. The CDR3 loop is CASSQDSGRSLNSPLHF. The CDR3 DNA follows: TGCGCCAGCAGCCAAGACTCGGGCAGAAGTCTGAATTCACCCCTCCACTTT.